This T cell receptor beta chain was sequenced during a study of T cell responses to AZD1222 COVID-19 vaccine. The J segment lost 7 bases and the V segment lost 3 bases, leaving 2 bases of the junction unmatched. The CDR3 consists of 14 residues. Germline lookup yields CDR1 SGHNT and CDR2 YENEEA. Only in-frame clones appear in the TCRdb table, and some are missing; sequencing was by immunoSEQ multiplex PCR. The sample shows 43,000 or so clones, about 90% of them seen only once. Sequenced here: peripheral blood, sampled 28 days after the second AZD1222 dose. J is TRBJ2-1 and V is TRBV11-3, with 11 bases fitting TRBD2. The receptor comes from an adult who received the AZD1222 COVID-19 vaccine. The CDR3 bases are TGTGCCAGCAGCTTGGCTAGCGGGGGGAATGAGCAGTTCTTC. Translation gives CASSLASGGNEQFF.